The sequence of this T cell receptor (beta chain) was determined in a study of shared clonotypes between healthy human individuals. Study conclusions and caveats: The sampled material consisted only of blood, and tissue repertoires are likely to differ. Relative to their counterparts shared across all four donors, non-shared clonotypes exhibited diminished generation probabilities.

Only in-frame clones appear in the TCRdb table, and some are missing; sequencing was by immunoSEQ multiplex PCR. The sample holds about 820,000 clones; 90% to 95% are singletons and the top ten take around 24%. Positive CCR7 selection of CD45RO-negative cells yielded the naive CD8 cells, and terminally differentiated effector memory CD45RA+ cells were excluded. Worth noting for this clone: Its target is unknown.

The CDR3 length is 14 residues. The germline V gene encodes CDR1 SGDLS and CDR2 YYNGEE. Losses at the gene ends were 4 bases for V and 4 bases for J; bases not matched to a gene: 3. This sequence originates from a man aged 25 to 45 in good health. This chain uses TRBV9 with TRBJ2-7, with TRBD2 matching over 12 bases. Sequencing input: naive CD8+ T cells sorted from blood. As DNA, the CDR3 is TGTGCCAGCAGCCTCGGGACTAGCGGGTACGAGCAGTACTTC. The encoded protein is CASSLGTSGYEQYF. Drawing the rest from reference TRBV9 and TRBJ2-7, the complete variable domain is DSGVTQTPKHLITATGQRVTLRCSPRSGDLSVYWYQQSLDQGLQFLIQYYNGEERAKGNILERFSAQQFPDLHSELNLSSLELGDSALYFCASSLGTSGYEQYFGPGTRLTVT.